These T cell receptor beta chains were read from a single sample in a study of T-cell memory formation after mild COVID-19. MiXCR, run by TCRdb on the 5' RACE reads, gives a single entry per CDR3 protein. The sample has about 320,000 distinct CDR3 sequences, around an eighth seen once; the top ten hold about 21%. The sample consisted of PBMCs or a T cell subset sorted from them (not recorded which). The receptors stem from a man aged 18 to 30 who had mild COVID-19 (a few samples of this study predate the infection). Cell type and time point are not known. Both conserved end residues are part of each CDR3. A D gene is named only where the DNA matches it firmly. Clone size is given for some rows only: seen once, a few or many times, or a class if the clone is expanded.

cdr3_aa cdr3_nt j_call clone_size d_call v_call
CASSQTGTRSTDTQYF TGCGCCAGCAGCCAGACCGGGACACGGAGCACAGATACGCAGTATTTT TRBJ2-3 few . TRBV4-3
CATSDGPTETQYF TGTGCCACCAGTGATGGTCCTACGGAGACCCAGTACTTC TRBJ2-5 many . TRBV24-1
CASSMGPGTDTQYF TGTGCCAGCAGCATGGGGCCGGGCACAGATACGCAGTATTTT TRBJ2-3 . . TRBV7-3
CASSFVSYEQYF TGTGCCAGCAGTTTTGTCTCCTACGAGCAGTACTTC TRBJ2-7 . . TRBV12-3/TRBV12-4
CASSPRTVDGYTF TGTGCCAGCAGCCCCCGGACAGTTGACGGCTACACCTTC TRBJ1-2 . . TRBV7-2
CASSPYETQYF TGTGCCAGCAGCCCGTACGAGACCCAGTACTTC TRBJ2-5 . . TRBV12-3/TRBV12-4
CASRVGPVRGLRKLFF TGTGCCAGCAGGGTTGGGCCAGTTCGGGGTCTACGAAAACTGTTTTTT TRBJ1-4 few . TRBV28
CASSIPLGAGELFF TGTGCCAGCAGCATTCCTTTGGGGGCCGGGGAGCTGTTTTTT TRBJ2-2 . . TRBV7-9
CASSWDREYGYTF TGTGCCAGCAGCTGGGACAGGGAGTATGGCTACACCTTC TRBJ1-2 few TRBD1 TRBV7-2
CASSLVWLAGENEQFF TGTGCCAGCAGCTTAGTTTGGCTAGCGGGAGAGAATGAGCAGTTCTTC TRBJ2-1 . TRBD2 TRBV11-2
CASSLGGKAGVGELFF TGTGCCAGCAGCTTAGGAGGGAAGGCGGGGGTAGGGGAGCTGTTTTTT TRBJ2-2 few TRBD2 TRBV7-2
CASSSPGGGTNEKLFF TGTGCCAGCAGCTCCCCGGGGGGGGGGACTAATGAAAAACTGTTTTTT TRBJ1-4 . . TRBV7-6
CASSLSLWGNTYEQYF TGTGCCAGCAGCTTATCACTATGGGGAAACACCTACGAGCAGTACTTC TRBJ2-7 few . TRBV11-2
CSARPPTTSTDTQYF TGCAGTGCTCGACCCCCTACTACTAGCACAGATACGCAGTATTTT TRBJ2-3 . . TRBV20-1
CASSGSGEGLYGYTF TGCGCCAGCAGCGGGAGCGGCGAGGGCCTCTATGGCTACACCTTC TRBJ1-2 few . TRBV5-1
CASALGTGGHEQYF TGTGCCAGCGCCCTGGGGACAGGGGGCCACGAGCAGTACTTC TRBJ2-7 . TRBD1 TRBV27
CASSFGVSGSPLHF TGTGCCAGCAGTTTTGGGGTGAGTGGTTCACCCCTCCACTTT TRBJ1-6 few . TRBV12-3/TRBV12-4
CASRRLTGAHEQFF TGCGCCAGCAGACGACTGACAGGGGCGCATGAGCAGTTCTTC TRBJ2-1 many TRBD1 TRBV5-1
CASSGRRENQPQHF TGTGCCAGCTCAGGTCGGAGGGAGAATCAGCCCCAGCATTTT TRBJ1-5 . . TRBV6-2/TRBV6-3
CASSQGLAGGAGNEQFF TGTGCCAGCAGCCAAGGATTAGCGGGGGGGGCTGGAAATGAGCAGTTCTTC TRBJ2-1 . TRBD2 TRBV4-2
CASSEWDRGNTEAFF TGCGCCAGCAGCGAGTGGGACAGGGGGAACACTGAAGCTTTCTTT TRBJ1-1 few TRBD1 TRBV5-1
CASSQDRLLGGYTF TGCGCCAGCAGCCAAGATCGGCTCCTGGGTGGCTACACCTTC TRBJ1-2 . . TRBV4-3
CASSLAALGTDTQYF TGTGCCAGCAGCTTAGCAGCTTTGGGCACAGATACGCAGTATTTT TRBJ2-3 . . TRBV7-9
CASSPLAGRDSPLHF TGTGCCAGCTCACCCCTGGCGGGCCGTGATTCACCCCTCCACTTT TRBJ1-6 . . TRBV18
CASSLEIPDEQYF TGCGCCAGCAGCTTGGAAATACCGGACGAGCAGTACTTC TRBJ2-7 many . TRBV5-1
CASSPTSGGAHNEQFF TGTGCCAGCAGTCCCACCAGCGGGGGGGCCCACAATGAGCAGTTCTTC TRBJ2-1 many TRBD2 TRBV27
CASSEETGAYEQYF TGTGCCAGCAGTGAGGAGACAGGTGCCTACGAGCAGTACTTC TRBJ2-7 . . TRBV6-2/TRBV6-3
CASSGGGAPGGYTF TGTGCCAGCAGTGGCGGGGGGGCGCCCGGCGGCTACACCTTC TRBJ1-2 . . TRBV12-3/TRBV12-4
CATQGANEKLFF TGTGCCACACAGGGGGCGAATGAAAAACTGTTTTTT TRBJ1-4 many TRBD1 TRBV28
CATHRGGAFGELFF TGTGCTACCCACCGTGGGGGGGCCTTCGGGGAGCTGTTTTTT TRBJ2-2 many . TRBV12-5
CASSVGGDGPYEQYF TGTGCCAGCAGCGTAGGGGGTGACGGACCCTACGAGCAGTACTTC TRBJ2-7 . . TRBV9
CASSSLAPQETQYF TGTGCCAGCAGCTCCCTCGCCCCACAAGAGACCCAGTACTTC TRBJ2-5 many . TRBV7-2
CASTLGGGYEQYF TGTGCCAGCACTCTCGGAGGGGGTTACGAGCAGTACTTC TRBJ2-7 . . TRBV12-3/TRBV12-4
CATSDWSTKGFRDTQYF TGTGCCACCAGTGATTGGAGCACCAAGGGGTTTAGAGATACGCAGTATTTT TRBJ2-3 . . TRBV24-1
CASSPGLLNTEAFF TGTGCCAGCAGCCCAGGACTGCTGAACACTGAAGCTTTCTTT TRBJ1-1 few . TRBV27
CASSLGGEPYNEQFF TGTGCCAGCAGCTTAGGGGGGGAGCCCTACAATGAGCAGTTCTTC TRBJ2-1 few . TRBV7-8
CASSASTGVYEQYF TGTGCCAGCAGCGCTTCGACAGGGGTCTACGAGCAGTACTTC TRBJ2-7 few TRBD1 TRBV9